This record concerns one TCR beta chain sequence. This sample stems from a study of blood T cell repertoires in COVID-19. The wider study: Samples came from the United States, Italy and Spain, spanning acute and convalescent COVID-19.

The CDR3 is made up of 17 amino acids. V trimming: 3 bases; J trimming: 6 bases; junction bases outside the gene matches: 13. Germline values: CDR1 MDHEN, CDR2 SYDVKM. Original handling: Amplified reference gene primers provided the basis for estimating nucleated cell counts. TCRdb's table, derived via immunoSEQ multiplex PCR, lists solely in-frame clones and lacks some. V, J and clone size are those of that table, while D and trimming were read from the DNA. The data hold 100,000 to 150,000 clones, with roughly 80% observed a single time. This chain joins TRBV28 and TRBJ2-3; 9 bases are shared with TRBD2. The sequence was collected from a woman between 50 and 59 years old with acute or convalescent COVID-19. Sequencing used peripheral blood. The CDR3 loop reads CASSFWDSGGRRDTQYF. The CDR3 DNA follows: TGTGCCAGCAGTTTTTGGGATAGCGGGGGCCGAAGGGATACGCAGTATTTT.